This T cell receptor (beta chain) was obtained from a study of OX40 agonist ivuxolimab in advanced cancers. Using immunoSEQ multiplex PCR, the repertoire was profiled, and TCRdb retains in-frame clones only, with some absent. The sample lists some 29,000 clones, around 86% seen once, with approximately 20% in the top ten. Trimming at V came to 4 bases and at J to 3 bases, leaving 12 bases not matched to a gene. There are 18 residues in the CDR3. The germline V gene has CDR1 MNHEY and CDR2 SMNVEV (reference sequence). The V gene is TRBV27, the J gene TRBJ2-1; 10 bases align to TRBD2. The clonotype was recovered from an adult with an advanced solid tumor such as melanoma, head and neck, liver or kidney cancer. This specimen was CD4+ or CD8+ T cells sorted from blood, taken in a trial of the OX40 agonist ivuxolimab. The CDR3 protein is CASSSRVLAGVFYNEQFF. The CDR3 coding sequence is TGTGCCAGCAGTTCTCGCGTCCTAGCGGGGGTTTTCTACAATGAGCAGTTCTTC.